The rows below give T cell receptor beta chains drawn from one sample of a study of CD4 T cells in relation to SARS-CoV-2 and coronaviruses. The antigens of these receptors remain unknown. Using immunoSEQ multiplex PCR, the repertoire was profiled, and TCRdb retains in-frame clones only, with some absent. The sample gives 24,000 or so clones, around 78% of which show up once; about 14% is in the top ten. The sample comprised CD4+ T cells from PBMCs, cultured in vitro. The receptors come from a human donor in good health. The CDR3 runs from the conserved cysteine through the conserved F or W. D genes are given only for firm matches.

j_call,d_call,v_call,cdr3_aa,cdr3_nt
TRBJ1-1,NA,TRBV7-8,CASTRSVGLGEAFF,TGTGCCAGCACTAGAAGTGTAGGGCTGGGTGAAGCTTTCTTT
TRBJ2-5,TRBD2,TRBV20-1,CSASRPGGETQYF,TGCAGTGCTAGTCGCCCGGGAGGAGAGACCCAGTACTTC
TRBJ2-5,NA,TRBV6-4,CAGALLGDEETQYF,TGTGCCGGGGCTCTTCTGGGAGACGAAGAGACCCAGTACTTC
TRBJ1-2,NA,TRBV5-1,CASSLVPGTNYGYTF,TGCGCCAGCAGCTTGGTCCCAGGGACCAACTATGGCTACACCTTC
TRBJ2-3,NA,TRBV18,CASSPYKTSTDTQYF,TGTGCCAGCTCGCCCTACAAGACTAGCACAGATACGCAGTATTTT
TRBJ2-7,TRBD1,TRBV14,CASSRGQGLTYEQYF,TGTGCCAGCAGCCGGGGACAGGGGTTAACCTACGAGCAGTACTTC
TRBJ2-1,TRBD2,TRBV5-1,CASSGRLAGGRDEQFF,TGCGCCAGCAGCGGACGACTAGCGGGGGGGAGAGATGAGCAGTTCTTC
TRBJ2-2,NA,TRBV19,CASTRGTASAGELFF,TGTGCCAGTACCCGGGGGACAGCATCCGCCGGGGAGCTGTTTTTT
TRBJ1-3,NA,TRBV7-8,CASSPSGNTIYF,TGTGCCAGCAGCCCCTCTGGAAACACCATATATTTT
TRBJ1-5,NA,TRBV7-8,CASSLGNRLTGQPQHF,TGTGCCAGCAGCTTAGGTAATCGCCTAACGGGGCAGCCCCAGCATTTT